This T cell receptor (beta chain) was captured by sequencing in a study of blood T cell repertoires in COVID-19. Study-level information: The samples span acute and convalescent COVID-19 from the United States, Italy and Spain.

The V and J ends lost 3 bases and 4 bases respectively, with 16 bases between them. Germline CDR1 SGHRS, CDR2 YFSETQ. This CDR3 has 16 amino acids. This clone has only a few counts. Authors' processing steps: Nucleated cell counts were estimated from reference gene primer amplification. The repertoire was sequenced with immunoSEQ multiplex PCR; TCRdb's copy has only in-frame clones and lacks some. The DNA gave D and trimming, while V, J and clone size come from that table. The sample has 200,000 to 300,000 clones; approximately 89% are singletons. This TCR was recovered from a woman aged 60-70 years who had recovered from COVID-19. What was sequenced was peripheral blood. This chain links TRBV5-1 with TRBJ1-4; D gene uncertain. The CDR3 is CASSYGFSGINEKLFF. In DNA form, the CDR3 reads TGCGCCAGCAGCTACGGATTTAGCGGGATTAATGAAAAACTGTTTTTT.